The entry that follows covers one T cell receptor (beta chain) sequence. From the 5' RACE reads, TCRdb called clonotypes with MiXCR, one entry per CDR3 protein. Of roughly 470,000 distinct CDR3 sequences listed, roughly an eighth are singletons. This sample is part of a study of identical twins. V dropped 2 bases and J dropped 9 bases, with 14 bases sitting between them. Germline V CDR1 and CDR2: MGHRA, YSYEKL. The CDR3 runs 14 residues. Separately, the same data were catalogued under a study of yellow fever vaccine responses in identical twins.

Sequences were obtained from CD4+ T cells sorted from blood. The chain carries TRBV4-1 and TRBJ2-1, with no clear D. The receptor was derived from a woman between 18 and 29 years old in good health. The CDR3 DNA reads TGCGCCAGCAGCCAAAAAATCTTGGGCAGTGAGCAGTTCTTC. It encodes CASSQKILGSEQFF.